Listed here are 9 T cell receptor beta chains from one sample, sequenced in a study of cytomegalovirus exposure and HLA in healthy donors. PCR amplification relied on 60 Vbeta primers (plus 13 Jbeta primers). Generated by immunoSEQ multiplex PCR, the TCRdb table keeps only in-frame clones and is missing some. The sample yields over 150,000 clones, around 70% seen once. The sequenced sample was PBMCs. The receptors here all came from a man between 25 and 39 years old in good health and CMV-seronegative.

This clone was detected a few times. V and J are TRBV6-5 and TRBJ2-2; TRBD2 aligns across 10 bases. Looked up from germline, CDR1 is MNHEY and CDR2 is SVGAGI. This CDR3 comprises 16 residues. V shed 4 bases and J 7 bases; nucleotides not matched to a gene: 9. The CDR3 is CASSWKRGGQGGELFF. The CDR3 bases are TGTGCCAGCAGTTGGAAGCGGGGGGGCCAGGGCGGGGAGCTGTTTTTT.

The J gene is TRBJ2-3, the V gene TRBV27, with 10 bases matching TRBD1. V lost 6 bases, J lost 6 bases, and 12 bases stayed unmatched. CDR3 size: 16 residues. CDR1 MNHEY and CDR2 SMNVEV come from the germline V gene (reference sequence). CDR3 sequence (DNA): TGTGCCAGCAGGGGACAGGGGAGAAGTTCGACTGATACGCAGTATTTT. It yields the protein CASRGQGRSSTDTQYF.

The CDR3 spells CASSGGLLNTEAFF. The CDR3 DNA reads as TGTGCCAGCAGTGGTGGACTGCTGAACACTGAAGCTTTCTTT. J is TRBJ1-1 and V is TRBV28; D not certain. Per germline, CDR1 MDHEN and CDR2 SYDVKM. The germline V and J ends were trimmed by 5 bases and 0 bases, with 10 bases remaining between them. The CDR3 loop spans 14 amino acids.

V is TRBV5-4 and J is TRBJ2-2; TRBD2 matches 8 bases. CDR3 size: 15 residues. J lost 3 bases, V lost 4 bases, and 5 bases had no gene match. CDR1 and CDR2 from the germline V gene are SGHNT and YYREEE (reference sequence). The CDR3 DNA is TGTGCCAGCAGCCCCCTAGCGGGTGACACCGGGGAGCTGTTTTTT. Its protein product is CASSPLAGDTGELFF.

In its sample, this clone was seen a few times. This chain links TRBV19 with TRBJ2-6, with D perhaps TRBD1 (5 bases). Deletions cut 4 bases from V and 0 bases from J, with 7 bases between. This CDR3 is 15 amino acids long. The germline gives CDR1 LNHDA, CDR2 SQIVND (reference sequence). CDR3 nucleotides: TGTGCCAGTAGTACCGACAGCTCTGGGGCCAACGTCCTGACTTTC. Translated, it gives CASSTDSSGANVLTF.

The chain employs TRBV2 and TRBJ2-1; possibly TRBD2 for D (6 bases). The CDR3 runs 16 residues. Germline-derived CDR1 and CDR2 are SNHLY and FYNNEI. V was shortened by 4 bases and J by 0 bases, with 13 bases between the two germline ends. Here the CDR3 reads CASSVPEGSSYNEQFF. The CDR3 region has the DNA TGTGCCAGCAGTGTGCCGGAGGGTAGCTCCTACAATGAGCAGTTCTTC.

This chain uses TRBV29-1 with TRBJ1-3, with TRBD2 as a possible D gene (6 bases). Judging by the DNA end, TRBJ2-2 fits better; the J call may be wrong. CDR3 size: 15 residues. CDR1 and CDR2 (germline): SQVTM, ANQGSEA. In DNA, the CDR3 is TGCAGCGTTGTCGCTTGGGACTCCAACACCGGGGAGCTGTTTTTT. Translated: CSVVAWDSNTGELFF.

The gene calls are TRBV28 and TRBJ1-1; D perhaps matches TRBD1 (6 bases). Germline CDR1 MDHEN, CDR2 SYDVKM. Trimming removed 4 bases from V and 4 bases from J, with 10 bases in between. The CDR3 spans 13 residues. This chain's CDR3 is CASSSDRSTEAFF. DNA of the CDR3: TGTGCCAGCAGTTCGGACAGAAGCACTGAAGCTTTCTTT.

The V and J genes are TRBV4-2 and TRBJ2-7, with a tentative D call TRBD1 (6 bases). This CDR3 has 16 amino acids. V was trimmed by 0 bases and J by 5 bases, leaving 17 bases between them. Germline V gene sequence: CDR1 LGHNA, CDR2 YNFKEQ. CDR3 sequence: CASSQDKAGVLDEQYF. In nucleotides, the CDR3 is TGTGCCAGCAGCCAAGATAAGGCAGGGGTCCTAGACGAGCAGTACTTC.